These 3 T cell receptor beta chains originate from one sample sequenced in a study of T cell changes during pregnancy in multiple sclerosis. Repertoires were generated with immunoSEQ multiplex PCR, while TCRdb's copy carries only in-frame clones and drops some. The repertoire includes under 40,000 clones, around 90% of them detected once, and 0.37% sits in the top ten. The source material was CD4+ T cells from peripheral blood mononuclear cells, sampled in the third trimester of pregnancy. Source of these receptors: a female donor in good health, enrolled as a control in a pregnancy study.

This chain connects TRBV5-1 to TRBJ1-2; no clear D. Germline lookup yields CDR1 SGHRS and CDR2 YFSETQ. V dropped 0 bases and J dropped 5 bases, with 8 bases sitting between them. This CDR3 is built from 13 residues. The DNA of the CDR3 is TGCGCCAGCAGCTTGGGGCAGACATATGGCTACACCTTC. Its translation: CASSLGQTYGYTF.

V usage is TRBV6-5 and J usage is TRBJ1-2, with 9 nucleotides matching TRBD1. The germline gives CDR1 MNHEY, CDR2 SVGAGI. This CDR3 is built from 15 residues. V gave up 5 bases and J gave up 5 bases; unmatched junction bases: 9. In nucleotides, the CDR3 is TGTGCCAGCAGTCCCGGAGGGGGGACAGGGTATGGCTACACCTTC. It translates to CASSPGGGTGYGYTF.

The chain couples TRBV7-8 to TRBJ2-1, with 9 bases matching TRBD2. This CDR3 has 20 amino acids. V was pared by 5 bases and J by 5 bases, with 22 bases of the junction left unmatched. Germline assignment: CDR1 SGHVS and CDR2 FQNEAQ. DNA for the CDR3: TGTGCCAGCAGCCCAACTTTGGGTAGCGGGAGACTAAGGGTAAACAATGAGCAGTTCTTC. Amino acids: CASSPTLGSGRLRVNNEQFF.